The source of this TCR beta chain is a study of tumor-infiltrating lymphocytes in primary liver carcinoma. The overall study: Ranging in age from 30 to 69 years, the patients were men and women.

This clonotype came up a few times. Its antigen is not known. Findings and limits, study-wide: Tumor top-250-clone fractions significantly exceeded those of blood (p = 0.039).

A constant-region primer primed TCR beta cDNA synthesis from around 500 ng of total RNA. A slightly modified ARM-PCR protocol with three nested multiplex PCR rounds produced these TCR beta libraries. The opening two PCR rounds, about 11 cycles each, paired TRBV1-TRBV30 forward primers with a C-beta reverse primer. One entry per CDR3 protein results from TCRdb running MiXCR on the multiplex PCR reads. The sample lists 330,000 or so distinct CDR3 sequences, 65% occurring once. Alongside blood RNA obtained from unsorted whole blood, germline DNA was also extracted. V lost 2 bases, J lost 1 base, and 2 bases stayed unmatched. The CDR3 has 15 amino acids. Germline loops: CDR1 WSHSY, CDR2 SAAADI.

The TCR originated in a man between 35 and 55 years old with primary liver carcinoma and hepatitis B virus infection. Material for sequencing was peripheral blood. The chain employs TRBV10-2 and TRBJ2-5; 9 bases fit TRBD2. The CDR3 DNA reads TGCGCCAGCAGTGAGACTAGCGGGCTCCAAGAGACCCAGTACTTC. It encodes CASSETSGLQETQYF.